This T cell receptor beta chain was observed in a study of CD8 T cells in Susac syndrome. Germline loops: CDR1 SGHDN, CDR2 FVKESK. V lost 0 bases to trimming and J lost 14 bases; unmatched junction nucleotides: 7. The CDR3 runs to 14 residues. Random hexamers were used to reverse transcribe an amount of about 0.45 to 1 ug RNA. Multiplex PCR with immunoSEQ amplified the TCR beta CDR3 across 54 Vbeta and 13 Jbeta. TCRdb ran MiXCR on the immunoSEQ multiplex PCR reads and lists one entry per CDR3 protein. The sample includes 230,000 or so distinct CDR3 sequences, about 96% of them seen just once. In blood CD8+ and CD4+ T cells, TCR beta underwent sequencing.

The V gene is TRBV14, the J gene TRBJ2-1; TRBD2 aligns across 10 bases. Material: CD4+ T cells from PBMCs. The TCR originated in a human donor with multiple sclerosis. Here the CDR3 DNA reads TGTGCCAGCAGCCAAGATTTGGCTAGCGGGAGAAAGTTCTTC. It is translated as CASSQDLASGRKFF.